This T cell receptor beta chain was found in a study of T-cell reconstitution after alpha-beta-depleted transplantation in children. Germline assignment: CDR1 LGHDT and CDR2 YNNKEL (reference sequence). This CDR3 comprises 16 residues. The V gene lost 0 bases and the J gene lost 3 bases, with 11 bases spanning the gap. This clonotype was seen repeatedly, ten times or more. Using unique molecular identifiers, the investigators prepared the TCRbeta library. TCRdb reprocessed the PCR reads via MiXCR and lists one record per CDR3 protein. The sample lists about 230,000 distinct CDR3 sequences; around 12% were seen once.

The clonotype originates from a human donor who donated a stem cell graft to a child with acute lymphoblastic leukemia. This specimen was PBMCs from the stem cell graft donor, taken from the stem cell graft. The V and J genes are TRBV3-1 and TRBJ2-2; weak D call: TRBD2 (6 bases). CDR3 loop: CASSQDLRGHTGELFF. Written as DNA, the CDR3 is TGTGCCAGCAGCCAAGATCTGCGGGGCCACACCGGGGAGCTGTTTTTT.